These 17 T cell receptor beta chains were all obtained from the same sample, sequenced in a study of vaccination effects on CD4 cells after COVID-19. Around day 10 of culture, CD4+ T cells were separated out. Participants were given two doses of BNT162b2 or mRNA-1273 vaccine. Repertoires were generated with immunoSEQ multiplex PCR, while TCRdb's copy carries only in-frame clones and drops some. The sample has 65,000 to 90,000 clones; approximately 73% are singletons. These receptors' antigens are unknown. The source material was CD4+ T cells from PBMCs cultured without peptide, sampled after COVID-19 vaccination. Source of these receptors: a human donor who received a COVID-19 vaccine.

The gene calls are TRBV7-2 and TRBJ2-7, with D perhaps TRBD2 (5 bases). This CDR3 contains 15 residues. Germline assignment: CDR1 SGHTA and CDR2 FQGNSA. V lost 1 base and J lost 2, with 12 bases in between. CDR3 bases: TGTGCCAGCAGCTTAGGAGCGGCCCTCGCCTACGAGCAGTACGTC. Its translation: CASSLGAALAYEQYV.

This clone was found a few times. The chain has TRBV30 and TRBJ1-3; 7 nucleotides match TRBD1. The germline V gene encodes CDR1 GTSNPN and CDR2 SVGIG (reference sequence). The CDR3 extends over 16 amino acids. J gave up 4 bases and V 3 bases, and 12 bases lay outside the gene matches. The CDR3 DNA follows: TGTGCCTGGAGACATCAAACACAGGGGAAGGGAAACACCATATATTTT. It is translated as CAWRHQTQGKGNTIYF.

The CDR3 protein is CASSHLGQETQYF. The CDR3 DNA reads TGCGCCAGCAGCCACCTGGGCCAGGAGACCCAGTACTTC. The chain combines TRBV4-1 with TRBJ2-5; D call uncertain. Germline V gene sequence: CDR1 MGHRA, CDR2 YSYEKL. This CDR3 contains 13 residues. V gave up 3 bases and J gave up 5 bases, with 10 bases separating them.

This clone was counted only a few times. The chain carries TRBV7-2 and TRBJ2-5; D gene unclear. Trimming took 5 bases from V and 7 from J, leaving 14 bases between them. Germline values: CDR1 SGHTA, CDR2 FQGNSA. This CDR3 spans 13 amino acids. As DNA, the CDR3 is TGTGCCAGCAGCCGGTTAGCCCCCGGGACCCAGTACTTC. Its protein product is CASSRLAPGTQYF.

The CDR3 is CASSEVARETQYF. CDR3 nucleotide sequence: TGTGCCAGCAGTGAGGTGGCTCGAGAGACCCAGTACTTC. J is TRBJ2-5 and V is TRBV2; D is unclear. This CDR3 spans 13 amino acids. Germline lookup yields CDR1 SNHLY and CDR2 FYNNEI. Trimming removed 3 bases from V and 4 bases from J, with 9 bases in between.

CDR3 loop: CASSLGQGSGELFF. The CDR3 DNA sequence: TGCGCCAGCAGCTTGGGACAGGGGAGCGGGGAGCTGTTTTTT. The chain recombines TRBV5-1 with TRBJ2-2; 8 bases match TRBD1. The CDR3 covers 14 residues. Germline lookup yields CDR1 SGHRS and CDR2 YFSETQ. J lost 7 bases, V lost 0 bases, and 2 bases had no gene match.

This sequence joins TRBV28 and TRBJ1-2; D unresolved. V was pared by 6 bases and J by 8 bases, with 13 bases between. The CDR3 is made up of 12 amino acids. In germline, CDR1 is MDHEN, CDR2 SYDVKM. CDR3 amino acids: CASSTSVGGYTF. In DNA form, the CDR3 reads TGTGCCAGCAGCACCAGCGTAGGAGGCTACACCTTC.

The chain recombines TRBV2 with TRBJ2-5; 10 nucleotides match TRBD2. V was pared by 5 bases and J by 5 bases, with 14 bases of the junction left unmatched. Germline V CDR1 and CDR2: SNHLY, FYNNEI. This CDR3 comprises 17 residues. CDR3 nucleotides: TGTGCCAGCAGTCCCACCCAAGCTAGCGGGGGTCGGGAGACCCAGTACTTC. This codes for CASSPTQASGGRETQYF.

J is TRBJ2-5 and V is TRBV15; D might be TRBD2 (6 bases). From germline, CDR1 is LNHNV and CDR2 YYDKDF (reference sequence). The CDR3 has 15 amino acids. Trimming stripped 4 bases from V and 7 bases from J, with 19 bases between. The DNA for the CDR3 is TGTGCCACCAGCACCCCCGGGGGTTCCGGGGGGACCCAGTACTTC. Its translation: CATSTPGGSGGTQYF.

This chain links TRBV5-1 with TRBJ2-3; D unresolved. Between the trimmed V and J ends, which lost 1 base and 0 bases, there was a span of 9 bases. From germline, CDR1 is SGHRS and CDR2 YFSETQ. The CDR3 covers 15 residues. CDR3 loop: CASSLSVVSTDTQYF. As DNA, the CDR3 is TGCGCCAGCAGCTTGTCGGTTGTTAGCACAGATACGCAGTATTTT. Full variable domain (outside the CDR3, taken from reference TRBV5-1 and TRBJ2-3): KAGVTQTPRYLIKTRGQQVTLSCSPISGHRSVSWYQQTPGQGLQFLFEYFSETQRNKGNFPGRFSGRQFSNSRSEMNVSTLELGDSALYLCASSLSVVSTDTQYFGPGTRLTVL.

The genes are TRBV9 and TRBJ2-2, with unresolved D. The V gene's germline CDR1 is SGDLS and CDR2 YYNGEE. This CDR3 region has 15 residues. Deletions cut 2 bases from V and 0 bases from J, with 8 bases between. Here the CDR3 reads CASSVKGANTGELFF. The CDR3 nucleotides are TGTGCCAGCAGCGTTAAGGGCGCGAACACCGGGGAGCTGTTTTTT.

This clone has just one count. The V call is TRBV6-5, the J call TRBJ2-3; D gene uncertain. Trimming shortened V by 5 bases and J by 8 bases, and 11 bases separated the two germline ends. The germline gives CDR1 MNHEY, CDR2 SVGAGI. This CDR3 contains 12 residues. CDR3 bases: TGTGCCAGCAGTCTCGACTCGGCTACGCAGTATTTT. Its protein product is CASSLDSATQYF.

The gene calls are TRBV3-1 (or the pseudogene TRBV3-2) and TRBJ2-2, with a possible D match to TRBD1 (6 bases). The V gene lost 1 base and the J gene lost 7 bases, with 10 bases spanning the gap. Germline V lookup: CDR1 LGHDT, CDR2 YNNKEL (reference sequence). This CDR3 is built from 14 residues. In DNA form, the CDR3 reads TGTGCCAGCAGCCAAGCTGGGGGCCACGGGGAGCTGTTTTTT. Translation: CASSQAGGHGELFF.

This chain uses TRBV5-5 with TRBJ1-2; no clear D gene. Germline values: CDR1 SGHKS, CDR2 YYEKEE (reference sequence). V lost 4 bases and J 8 bases, leaving 15 bases between the germline ends. The CDR3 has 13 residues. CDR3 region: CASSPSLVGGYTF. Here the CDR3 DNA reads TGTGCCAGCAGCCCCAGCCTGGTGGGAGGCTACACCTTC.

This chain links TRBV25-1 with TRBJ2-3; TRBD1 agrees at 9 bases. The CDR3 covers 15 residues. V lost 4 bases, J lost 5 bases, and 7 bases stayed unmatched. Germline loops: CDR1 MGHDK, CDR2 SYGVNS. CDR3 region: CASSATGQGRDTQYF. The CDR3 DNA is TGTGCCAGCAGTGCGACGGGACAGGGACGAGATACGCAGTATTTT.

V is TRBV14 and J is TRBJ1-2; 7 bases are shared with TRBD1. Germline assignment: CDR1 SGHDN and CDR2 FVKESK. CDR3 size: 15 residues. V shed 4 bases, J shed 8 bases, and the junction held 13 bases outside the gene matches. The CDR3 DNA is TGTGCCAGCAGCCCACCCGGGACAGCCCTTCGGGGCTACACCTTC. Encoded protein: CASSPPGTALRGYTF.

This chain connects TRBV12-5 to TRBJ2-3; the D is unclear. In germline, CDR1 is LGHNT, CDR2 FRNRAP. Trimming took 1 base from V and 1 from J, leaving 12 bases between them. This CDR3 is 16 amino acids long. The CDR3 DNA is TGTGCTAGTGGTTTGGGGCCCGTTCTGGGCACAGATACGCAGTATTTT. This translates into CASGLGPVLGTDTQYF.